The 20 T cell receptor beta chains below come from one sample, sequenced in a study. TCRdb used MiXCR to reprocess the 5' RACE reads, holding one entry per CDR3 protein. The table has 35,000 to 50,000 distinct CDR3 sequences, about 29% seen once. Input material: memory CD4+ T cells sorted from a lymph node. Subset of the sample: memory CD4+ T cells, CD4+CD45RO+CD25-. The receptors stem from a female donor with breast cancer.

This clonotype has more than one count but fewer than ten. The chain employs TRBV29-1 and TRBJ2-3; 10 positions match TRBD2. The CDR3 is 14 amino acids. V lost 7 bases to trimming and J lost 0 bases; unmatched junction nucleotides: 4. Germline V gives CDR1 SQVTM, CDR2 ANQGSEA. Here the CDR3 reads CSAKTSGSTDTQYF. The CDR3 DNA is TGCAGCGCCAAGACTAGCGGGAGCACAGATACGCAGTATTTT.

Regarding this clonotype: Without the conserved terminal phenylalanine or tryptophan, this CDR3 likely stems from a read error. The J gene is TRBJ2-3, the V gene TRBV6-5; D unclear. Per the germline V gene, CDR1 is MNHEY and CDR2 is SVGAGI. The V end lost 2 bases, the J end lost 3 bases, and 12 bases lay between the germline ends. The CDR3 loop spans 15 amino acids. The CDR3 sequence is CASSYASPPTDTQYL. The CDR3 nucleotides read TGTGCCAGCAGTTACGCATCCCCTCCAACAGATACGCAGTATCTT.

The V call is TRBV6-2 or TRBV6-3, the J call TRBJ1-2; unclear D gene. CDR3 length equals 14 residues. Looked up from germline, CDR1 is MNHEY and CDR2 is SVGEGT. The V and J ends lost 4 bases and 4 bases respectively, with 13 bases between them. The CDR3 loop is CASSFLTELYGYTF. The CDR3 nucleotides are TGTGCCAGCAGTTTCCTGACCGAACTCTATGGCTACACCTTC.

In this sample, this clonotype turned up many times. This chain uses TRBV20-1 with TRBJ2-3; the D gene is possibly TRBD2 (5 bases). Trimming pared 0 bases from V and 1 base from J, leaving 8 bases between. The CDR3 is 14 residues long. Germline V gives CDR1 DFQATT, CDR2 SNEGSKA (reference sequence). The CDR3 nucleotides read TGCAGTGCTAGAGAGCCCGGGGGCACAGATACGCAGTATTTT. Translation: CSAREPGGTDTQYF.

This chain joins TRBV6-1 and TRBJ1-2; D is uncertain. Deletions cut 7 bases from V and 5 bases from J, with 14 bases between. Germline V gene lookup returns CDR1 MNHNS and CDR2 SASEGT. The CDR3 loop spans 13 amino acids. CDR3 protein: CASKLPSSYGYTF. CDR3 in DNA: TGTGCCAGCAAACTACCCAGCAGTTATGGCTACACCTTC.

This rearrangement joins TRBV11-1 to TRBJ2-1; 14 nucleotides align to TRBD2. The CDR3 runs to 15 residues. Germline lookup yields CDR1 SGHAT and CDR2 FQDESV (reference sequence). V shed 5 bases and J 7 bases; nucleotides not matched to a gene: 4. CDR3 loop: CASSLGLAGGNEQFF. The CDR3 DNA reads as TGTGCCAGCAGCCTCGGACTAGCGGGGGGAAATGAGCAGTTCTTC.

This clonotype was seen only a few times. The CDR3 DNA sequence: TGTGCCAGCAGCTTCGGACAGGGTCTCTACAATGAGCAGTTCTTC. Its translation is CASSFGQGLYNEQFF. The chain employs TRBV5-4 and TRBJ2-1; 8 bases line up with TRBD1. Germline CDR1 and CDR2: SGHNT and YYREEE (reference sequence). The CDR3 has 15 residues. The J segment lost 3 bases and the V segment lost 2 bases, leaving 4 bases of the junction unmatched.

The chain joins TRBV29-1 to TRBJ2-7; no firm D call. The CDR3 spans 10 residues. The V and J ends lost 4 bases and 6 bases respectively, with 7 bases between them. The germline CDR1 and CDR2 sequences are SQVTM and ANQGSEA. As DNA, the CDR3 is TGCAGCGTTGTCGTTGGCGAGCAGTACTTC. It codes for CSVVVGEQYF.

CDR3 in DNA: TGTGCCACCAGTGATCCCCCCGGTAGGATCGCCGACACCGGGGAGCTGTTTTTT. Residues: CATSDPPGRIADTGELFF. This chain uses TRBV24-1 with TRBJ2-2; the D is unclear. CDR3 size: 18 residues. V gave up 3 bases and J gave up 3 bases, with 19 bases separating them. Germline V gives CDR1 KGHDR, CDR2 SFDVKD.

The chain joins TRBV27 to TRBJ2-1, with 7 bases fitting TRBD2. CDR1 is MNHEY, CDR2 SMNVEV, per germline (reference sequence). V lost 8 bases, J lost 2 bases, and 12 bases stayed unmatched. This CDR3 has 16 amino acids. CDR3 residues: CASGEFNGRTYNEQFF. Written as DNA, the CDR3 is TGTGCCAGCGGTGAGTTTAACGGGAGGACCTACAATGAGCAGTTCTTC.

As regards this clonotype: One junction end disagrees with the germline gene, perhaps due to a read error. The chain employs TRBV15 and TRBJ1-5, with D hard to call. Germline V lookup: CDR1 LNHNV, CDR2 YYDKDF (reference sequence). The CDR3 length is 15 residues. The CDR3 sequence is CATSGDPAEYQPQHF. CDR3 sequence (DNA): TGTGCCACCAGCGGAGATCCGGCCGAGTATCAGCCCCAGCATTTT.

This clonotype was counted a few times. The chain recombines TRBV10-3 with TRBJ1-1; no clear D gene. V dropped 2 bases and J dropped 6 bases, with 7 bases sitting between them. CDR3 size: 12 residues. From germline, CDR1 is ENHRY and CDR2 SYGVKD. In DNA, the CDR3 is TGTGCCATCAGTGAGGGAGGGCCTGAAGCTTTCTTT. Translation gives CAISEGGPEAFF.

This chain uses TRBV20-1 with TRBJ2-3; 9 bases agree with TRBD1. Germline V CDR1 and CDR2: DFQATT, SNEGSKA (reference sequence). The junction had 15 bases not matched to a gene; V was cut back by 6 bases and J by 5 bases. This CDR3 region has 16 residues. DNA of the CDR3: TGCAGTGCGAATAGGGCTGGGACAGGGATAGAAGATACGCAGTATTTT. Translation gives CSANRAGTGIEDTQYF.

At least ten counts were recorded for this clonotype. This chain connects TRBV27 to TRBJ1-3; TRBD1 agrees at 7 bases. In germline, CDR1 is MNHEY, CDR2 SMNVEV (reference sequence). The trim removed 6 bases at V and 3 bases at J, leaving 5 bases unmatched. This CDR3 spans 14 amino acids. The CDR3 is CASSHRGGGNTIYF. CDR3 nucleotide sequence: TGTGCCAGCAGCCACAGGGGTGGTGGAAACACCATATATTTT.

This clonotype was found a few times. The V call is TRBV5-1, the J call TRBJ2-3; 9 bases are shared with TRBD2. J gave up 1 base and V 6 bases, and 6 bases lay outside the gene matches. CDR1 is SGHRS and CDR2 is YFSETQ in the germline V gene. This CDR3 comprises 15 residues. CDR3 residues: CASTHAGGGTDTQYF. In DNA, the CDR3 is TGCGCCAGCACCCACGCGGGAGGGGGCACAGATACGCAGTATTTT. The full variable domain, its missing parts supplied by reference TRBV5-1 and TRBJ2-3, is KAGVTQTPRYLIKTRGQQVTLSCSPISGHRSVSWYQQTPGQGLQFLFEYFSETQRNKGNFPGRFSGRQFSNSRSEMNVSTLELGDSALYLCASTHAGGGTDTQYFGPGTRLTVL.

The CDR3 loop reads CASSERLAEGTQYF. CDR3 coding DNA: TGTGCCAGCAGTGAACGGCTAGCGGAGGGGACCCAGTACTTC. The chain combines TRBV2 with TRBJ2-5; 7 nucleotides align to TRBD2. CDR1 and CDR2 (germline): SNHLY, FYNNEI. With V trimmed by 2 bases and J by 7 bases, 7 bases remained unmatched. The CDR3 consists of 14 residues.

The chain recombines TRBV27 with TRBJ2-3; D unclear. The CDR3 length is 13 residues. Germline loops: CDR1 MNHEY, CDR2 SMNVEV (reference sequence). The V end lost 5 bases, the J end lost 4 bases, and 10 bases lay between the germline ends. The CDR3 protein is CASSVHFPDTQYF. The CDR3 DNA reads as TGTGCCAGCAGTGTGCATTTCCCAGATACGCAGTATTTT.

The V call is TRBV7-9, the J call TRBJ2-2; D unresolved. V was cut by 6 bases and J by 0 bases, with 11 bases left in between. CDR1 is SEHNR and CDR2 is FQNEAQ in the germline V gene (reference sequence). This CDR3 region has 15 residues. The CDR3 nucleotides read TGTGCCAGCAGGCCTGGGTCAGCGAACACCGGGGAGCTGTTTTTT. It translates to CASRPGSANTGELFF. Looking up the rest from reference TRBV7-9 and TRBJ2-2 gives the full variable domain: DTGVSQNPRHKITKRGQNVTFRCDPISEHNRLYWYRQTLGQGPEFLTYFQNEAQLEKSRLLSDRFSAERPKGSFSTLEIQRTEQGDSAMYLCASRPGSANTGELFFGEGSRLTVL.

This clonotype was picked up a small number of times. CDR3 sequence (DNA): TGTGCCAGCAGACCACAGGGTTATAATTCACCCCTCCACTTT. Its protein is CASRPQGYNSPLHF. V and J are TRBV6-5 and TRBJ1-6, with D possibly matching TRBD1 (6 bases). V was clipped by 6 bases and J by 4 bases, with 10 bases between them. CDR1 MNHEY and CDR2 SVGAGI come from the germline V gene. The CDR3 has 14 residues.

This clonotype came up a few times. The chain has TRBV4-1 and TRBJ1-5, with a tentative D call TRBD1 (6 bases). The CDR3 covers 18 residues. CDR1 and CDR2 (germline): MGHRA, YSYEKL. V was trimmed by 2 bases and J by 0 bases, leaving 17 bases between them. Here the CDR3 DNA reads TGCGCCAGCAGCCAAACTCGTTTATACAGGGATAGCAATCAGCCCCAGCATTTT. Its translation is CASSQTRLYRDSNQPQHF.